This T cell receptor beta chain was captured in a study of shared clonotypes between healthy human individuals. Whole-study findings and limits: For naive CD4 cells, roughly 4.6% of clonotypes were shared across a few donors.

Details on this clone: Its antigen is currently unknown.

Using immunoSEQ multiplex PCR, the repertoire was profiled, and TCRdb retains in-frame clones only, with some absent. In the table there are about 2.4 million clones, approximately 93% of which are singletons. The V end was cut by 10 bases, the J end by 5 bases, with 17 bases between. Germline values: CDR1 MNHNS, CDR2 SASEGT. The length of the CDR3 is 14 residues. The TCR was taken from a man aged 18 to 29 in good health. Some clones in this sample may be carry-over from other donors' samples. Sequencing was performed on naive CD4+ T cells from PBMCs. The subset was: CD45RA+ positively selected. The J gene is TRBJ2-2, the V gene TRBV6-1; D not resolved. The CDR3 coding sequence is TGTGCCATCCTAACCCTTCTAGAGACCGGGGAGCTGTTTTTT. Translating it yields CAILTLLETGELFF.